The rows below give T cell receptor beta chains drawn from one sample of a study of cytomegalovirus exposure and HLA in healthy donors. Here immunoSEQ multiplex PCR was the method, and the copy in TCRdb shows in-frame clones only, minus some. In the table there are roughly 180,000 clones, roughly 80% of which are singletons. The material sequenced was PBMCs. The receptors originated from a man in his thirties or forties in good health and CMV-seropositive. Both conserved end residues are part of each CDR3.

v_gene: TRBV14; CDR3aa: CASSQWTGHNEQFF
v_gene: TRBV5-1; CDR3aa: CASSFDTGDQETQYF
v_gene: TRBV5-1; CDR3aa: CASRNNSSGNTIYF
v_gene: TRBV14; CDR3aa: CASSETTSDLPYNEQFF
v_gene: TRBV9; CDR3aa: CASSVDPTGYTGELFF
v_gene: TRBV7-8; CDR3aa: CASSPGTKNGYTF
v_gene: TRBV7-6; CDR3aa: CASSRILAGGPNTQYF
v_gene: TRBV6-1; CDR3aa: CASSAGQGGTEAFF
v_gene: TRBV11-2; CDR3aa: CASSLRGRGGHTEAFF
v_gene: TRBV4-1; CDR3aa: CASSQDLSRASFLDTQYF
v_gene: TRBV19; CDR3aa: CASSMDRGFYGYTF
v_gene: TRBV6-1; CDR3aa: CASRDRDTRDEQYF
v_gene: TRBV13; CDR3aa: CASSLGQTSGNTIYF
v_gene: TRBV15; CDR3aa: CATSRLGGPLNEQFF
v_gene: TRBV11-3; CDR3aa: CASSFRQSQETQYF
v_gene: TRBV15; CDR3aa: CATSRGGAEETQYF
v_gene: TRBV6-5; CDR3aa: CAIQGDYGYTF
v_gene: TRBV5-4; CDR3aa: CASSLVGSGGDTQYF
v_gene: TRBV19; CDR3aa: CASSKMTGTDQYNSPLHF
v_gene: TRBV16; CDR3aa: CASSQENSSPLHF
v_gene: TRBV7-2; CDR3aa: CASSLRGGQDTEAFF
v_gene: TRBV11-2; CDR3aa: CASSTPTSRGNEQYF
v_gene: TRBV28; CDR3aa: CASSESRQASFPLGGYTF
v_gene: TRBV5-1; CDR3aa: CASSFTYSGTGTAGELFF
v_gene: TRBV7-9; CDR3aa: CSSSLSSQLAPSGNTIYF
v_gene: TRBV27; CDR3aa: CASSPSGTVYQETQYF
v_gene: TRBV6-4; CDR3aa: CASSKGQGSGELFF
v_gene: TRBV5-1; CDR3aa: CASSLKDTPFPRFF
v_gene: TRBV28; CDR3aa: CASSLGGSSYEQYF
v_gene: TRBV9; CDR3aa: CASSPRGQVGAVAFF
v_gene: TRBV5-4; CDR3aa: CASSPARGGGGELFF
v_gene: TRBV30; CDR3aa: CAWSVRMNTEAFF
v_gene: TRBV4-3; CDR3aa: CASSVASGGQSTDTQYF
v_gene: TRBV7-9; CDR3aa: CASSLATETEAFF
v_gene: TRBV2; CDR3aa: CASSEGPTYGYTF
v_gene: TRBV11-3; CDR3aa: CASSFSPRTADGYAF
v_gene: TRBV10-2; CDR3aa: CASSESREQYF
v_gene: TRBV11-2; CDR3aa: CASSLARNTEAFF
v_gene: TRBV27; CDR3aa: CASSLTRLMNTEAFF
v_gene: TRBV6-5; CDR3aa: CASSSQGIQPQHF
v_gene: TRBV7-2; CDR3aa: CASSLDRREQYF
v_gene: TRBV4-3; CDR3aa: CASSQDGGLAGGSDTQYF
v_gene: TRBV10-1; CDR3aa: CASSPGQGRGYTF
v_gene: TRBV28; CDR3aa: CASSLNRGLRMNTEAFF
v_gene: TRBV5-1; CDR3aa: CASKPMMRDRDTDTQYF
v_gene: TRBV7-3; CDR3aa: CASSPGQGTDTQYF
v_gene: TRBV6-5; CDR3aa: CASSYGGGGDYGYTF
v_gene: TRBV7-3; CDR3aa: CASRPDEGDIYGYTF
v_gene: TRBV28; CDR3aa: CASSLRGRNSPLHF
v_gene: TRBV2; CDR3aa: CASRISATNEKLFF
v_gene: TRBV4-1; CDR3aa: CASSQDDGQGRREKLFF
v_gene: TRBV6-1; CDR3aa: CASSENRLNTEAFF
v_gene: TRBV5-4; CDR3aa: CAWLGRNDYGYTF
v_gene: TRBV6-1; CDR3aa: CASSEVGVAKNRYNQPQHF
v_gene: TRBV5-1; CDR3aa: CASSLEMSGQGGYGYTF
v_gene: TRBV19; CDR3aa: CASSIHLPGQETQYF
v_gene: TRBV5-1; CDR3aa: CASSLGDRGLTEAFF